A selection of T cell receptor beta chains follows, all from one sample in a study of neurological immune-mediated disorders. TCRdb recomputed calls from the 5' RACE reads with MiXCR, one row per CDR3 protein. The table includes 30,000 to 35,000 distinct CDR3 sequences, over 3.5% detected once. Input material: CD4+ T cells from blood. These receptors were taken from a woman between 40 and 50 years old in good health. CDR3s include the opening cysteine and the closing phenylalanine or tryptophan. A D gene is named only where the DNA matches it firmly. Size values are once, few and many counts, or a class for expanded clones, and some rows have none.

J	size	D	V	CDR3	DNA
TRBJ2-2	many	.	TRBV7-2	CASSRDGALNTGELFF	TGTGCCAGCAGCCGAGATGGGGCCTTGAACACCGGGGAGCTGTTTTTT
TRBJ1-1	.	.	TRBV14	CASSQGWGVMAEAFF	TGTGCCAGCAGCCAAGGGTGGGGGGTTATGGCTGAAGCTTTCTTT
TRBJ2-4	many	.	TRBV3-1	CASSQDLAIQYF	TGTGCCAGCAGCCAAGATCTGGCTATTCAGTACTTC
TRBJ1-1	many	.	TRBV12-3/TRBV12-4	CASSLGGGEAFF	TGTGCCAGCAGCCTCGGGGGAGGTGAAGCTTTCTTT
TRBJ2-7	many	.	TRBV11-2	CASSRMPGAGGYF	TGTGCCAGCAGCCGGATGCCTGGAGCCGGCGGGTACTTC
TRBJ2-3	many	.	TRBV7-2	CASSSTEASQYF	TGTGCCAGCAGCTCGACCGAGGCGTCGCAGTATTTT
TRBJ1-4	many	.	TRBV12-3/TRBV12-4	CASSLSGINEKLFF	TGTGCCAGCAGTTTATCCGGGATTAATGAAAAACTGTTTTTT
TRBJ1-5	many	.	TRBV5-1	CASSLEGNGNQPQHF	TGCGCCAGCAGCTTGGAAGGGAATGGGAATCAGCCCCAGCATTTT
TRBJ1-1	many	.	TRBV7-9	CASSLASGSLQNTEAFF	TGTGCCAGCAGCTTAGCGAGCGGATCTTTGCAGAACACTGAAGCTTTCTTT
TRBJ2-3	many	.	TRBV19	CASKEWGADTQYF	TGTGCCAGTAAGGAGTGGGGGGCAGATACGCAGTATTTT
TRBJ2-1	many	.	TRBV5-1	CASSQGGRLQFF	TGCGCCAGCAGCCAGGGAGGTCGGCTGCAGTTCTTC
TRBJ2-1	many	.	TRBV20-1	CSASERNSYNEQFF	TGCAGTGCTAGCGAGCGAAACTCCTACAATGAGCAGTTCTTC
TRBJ2-1	many	.	TRBV5-1	CASSFNSVSYNEQFF	TGCGCCAGCAGCTTTAATAGTGTCTCCTACAATGAGCAGTTCTTC
TRBJ2-7	many	TRBD2	TRBV20-1	CSARGTSGLSEQYF	TGCAGTGCTAGGGGGACTAGCGGGCTCTCCGAGCAGTACTTC
TRBJ1-1	many	TRBD1	TRBV5-1	CASSLYSKPDRGGTEAFF	TGCGCCAGCAGCCTATATTCGAAACCGGACAGGGGTGGCACTGAAGCTTTCTTT
TRBJ2-1	many	.	TRBV24-1	CATSGYPGPNNEQFF	TGTGCCACCAGTGGCTACCCGGGACCTAACAATGAGCAGTTCTTC
TRBJ2-5	many	TRBD1	TRBV18	CASTTGGREETQYF	TGTGCCAGCACGACAGGGGGCCGAGAAGAGACCCAGTACTTC
TRBJ2-1	many	.	TRBV28	CASSSPTRRVF	TGTGCCAGCAGTTCCCCTACACGGAGAGTCTTC
TRBJ2-7	many	.	TRBV7-9	CASSSPGYEQYF	TGTGCCAGCAGCAGCCCAGGGTACGAGCAGTACTTC
TRBJ2-1	many	.	TRBV28	CASPSGLSYNEQFF	TGTGCCAGTCCAAGTGGTTTGTCCTACAATGAGCAGTTCTTC
TRBJ2-5	many	.	TRBV20-1	CSASLAETQYF	TGCAGTGCAAGTTTGGCCGAGACCCAGTACTTC
TRBJ2-2	many	.	TRBV10-3	CAITGDPAGGELFF	TGTGCCATCACCGGAGACCCGGCGGGCGGGGAGCTGTTTTTT
TRBJ2-2	many	TRBD2	TRBV7-2	CASSLMASGRAGTGELFF	TGTGCCAGCAGCTTAATGGCTAGCGGGAGGGCCGGCACCGGGGAGCTGTTTTTT
TRBJ1-1	many	.	TRBV19	CASSIAAGTTEAFF	TGTGCCAGTAGTATAGCCGCGGGGACCACTGAAGCTTTCTTT
TRBJ2-1	many	.	TRBV19	CASSIAGVIYNEQFF	TGTGCCAGTAGTATAGCGGGAGTAATCTACAATGAGCAGTTCTTC
TRBJ1-2	many	.	TRBV7-9	CASSLNREVGGYTF	TGTGCCAGCAGCTTGAACAGGGAAGTAGGTGGCTACACCTTC
TRBJ2-7	many	TRBD1	TRBV4-1	CASSQASGTGTYEQYF	TGCGCCAGCAGCCAAGCGTCCGGGACAGGGACTTACGAGCAGTACTTC
TRBJ2-1	.	TRBD1	TRBV7-8	CASSGDSSYNEQFF	TGTGCCAGCAGCGGGGACAGCTCCTACAATGAGCAGTTCTTC
TRBJ1-2	.	.	TRBV19	CASILNARANYGYTF	TGTGCCAGTATCCTCAACGCTCGAGCTAACTATGGCTACACCTTC
TRBJ2-5	many	.	TRBV25-1	CASSGVQETQYF	TGTGCCAGCAGTGGAGTCCAAGAGACCCAGTACTTC
TRBJ2-3	many	TRBD1	TRBV5-1	CASSLGTGGGDTQYF	TGCGCCAGCAGCCTCGGGACAGGGGGCGGGGATACGCAGTATTTT
TRBJ2-1	many	TRBD1	TRBV5-1	CASSLGAGGNEQFF	TGCGCCAGCAGCTTGGGGGCAGGGGGAAATGAGCAGTTCTTC
TRBJ2-2	many	TRBD1	TRBV2	CAIKSRGRATGELFF	TGTGCCATCAAATCCAGGGGGCGAGCGACCGGGGAGCTGTTTTTT
TRBJ1-2	many	TRBD1	TRBV20-1	CSARGKDRPTNYGYTF	TGCAGTGCTAGAGGGAAGGACAGGCCCACTAACTATGGCTACACCTTC
TRBJ2-1	many	TRBD2	TRBV12-3/TRBV12-4	CASSLLAGGREQFF	TGTGCCAGCAGTTTACTAGCGGGGGGGCGTGAGCAGTTCTTC
TRBJ1-1	.	TRBD1	TRBV18	CASSRGQAMNTEAFF	TGTGCCAGCTCCCGGGGACAGGCGATGAACACTGAAGCTTTCTTT
TRBJ2-1	many	.	TRBV4-1	CASSQPDLFVGNEQFF	TGCGCCAGCAGCCAACCGGACCTATTCGTGGGCAATGAGCAGTTCTTC
TRBJ2-5	few	.	TRBV7-2	CASREGQAGETQYF	TGTGCCAGCCGAGAGGGGCAGGCGGGAGAGACCCAGTACTTC
TRBJ1-4	many	TRBD1	TRBV2	CASNRDRGDEKLFF	TGTGCCAGCAACCGGGACAGGGGGGACGAAAAACTGTTTTTT
TRBJ2-1	many	TRBD2	TRBV20-1	CSAPPPLGTSGVGKGEQFF	TGCAGTGCCCCCCCTCCGTTGGGGACTAGCGGGGTCGGAAAGGGTGAGCAGTTCTTC
TRBJ1-1	many	TRBD1	TRBV5-1	CASSLALTGEEAEAFF	TGCGCCAGCAGCTTGGCCTTGACAGGGGAGGAGGCGGAAGCTTTCTTT
TRBJ1-3	many	.	TRBV5-1	CASSHSAPGNTIYF	TGCGCCAGCAGCCACAGCGCCCCTGGAAACACCATATATTTT
TRBJ2-7	many	.	TRBV20-1	CSALIEGYEQYF	TGCAGTGCCCTGATCGAGGGGTACGAGCAGTACTTC
TRBJ2-7	many	.	TRBV9	CASSVEAWGLFNEQYF	TGTGCCAGCAGCGTAGAAGCGTGGGGTTTGTTCAACGAGCAGTACTTC
TRBJ2-1	many	.	TRBV20-1	CSARRRDSYNEQFF	TGCAGTGCGCGGCGGCGGGATTCCTACAATGAGCAGTTCTTC
TRBJ1-1	many	.	TRBV5-6	CASSLGEVRRTMNTEAFF	TGTGCCAGCAGCTTGGGTGAGGTTAGGCGGACCATGAACACTGAAGCTTTCTTT
TRBJ1-1	.	TRBD1	TRBV5-1	CASSKGTGLNTEAFF	TGCGCCAGCAGCAAAGGGACAGGGCTGAACACTGAAGCTTTCTTT
TRBJ1-5	many	.	TRBV29-1	CSVEETSNQPQHF	TGCAGCGTTGAGGAAACTAGCAATCAGCCCCAGCATTTT
TRBJ2-1	many	TRBD1	TRBV12-3/TRBV12-4	CASSPPRTGVGYNEQFF	TGTGCCAGCAGTCCACCCCGGACAGGGGTAGGGTACAATGAGCAGTTCTTC
TRBJ2-5	many	.	TRBV12-3/TRBV12-4	CASSLGLNQETQYF	TGTGCCAGCAGTTTGGGACTGAATCAAGAGACCCAGTACTTC
TRBJ2-1	many	.	TRBV7-9	CASSLSEQFF	TGTGCCAGCAGCTTGAGTGAGCAGTTCTTC
TRBJ2-7	many	.	TRBV20-1	CSGWGAYEQYF	TGCTCGGGCTGGGGGGCCTACGAGCAGTACTTC
TRBJ2-3	many	.	TRBV20-1	CSAPGPLTDTQYF	TGCAGTGCCCCCGGGCCACTCACAGATACGCAGTATTTT
TRBJ2-7	.	TRBD1	TRBV4-2	CASSPLPGQGGNSYEQYF	TGTGCCAGCAGCCCACTCCCGGGACAGGGGGGCAACTCCTACGAGCAGTACTTC
TRBJ2-5	many	.	TRBV5-1	CASSLAMAGGETQYF	TGCGCCAGCAGCTTAGCCATGGCGGGTGGAGAGACCCAGTACTTC
TRBJ2-1	medium-sized	.	TRBV20-1	CSARSELQRTTYNEQFF	TGCAGTGCCAGATCGGAGCTACAGAGGACAACCTACAATGAGCAGTTCTTC
TRBJ1-2	many	TRBD1	TRBV28	CASRGQGIGYTF	TGTGCCAGCAGGGGACAGGGGATTGGCTACACCTTC